This TCR beta chain was captured by sequencing in a study of CD8 T cells in Susac syndrome. CD8+ and CD4+ T cells from blood underwent TCR beta sequencing, which was carried out in a high-throughput format. Relapsing-remitting disease, either stable or active, was present in the multiple sclerosis controls, who were treatment-naive patients. Concerning this clonotype itself: As yet, its antigen is unknown.

Trimming removed 2 bases from V and 8 bases from J, with 18 bases in between. This CDR3 region has 15 residues. Roughly 0.5 to 1 ug RNA was reverse transcribed with random hexamers. With immunoSEQ multiplex PCR, TCR beta CDR3 was amplified across 54 Vbeta and 13 Jbeta. TCRdb analysed the immunoSEQ multiplex PCR reads with MiXCR anew, one entry per CDR3 protein. Among roughly 200,000 distinct CDR3 sequences listed, roughly 95% were seen once. Study findings and constraints: The study admitted that it had a relatively small number of individuals in its TCR sequencing and HLA analysis.

The sample taken for sequencing was CD4+ T cells from PBMCs. This clonotype was sampled from a human donor with multiple sclerosis. This sequence joins TRBV12-3 or TRBV12-4 and TRBJ1-2; unclear D gene. The CDR3 region is CASSLNLDPLKGYTF. DNA for the CDR3: TGTGCCAGCAGTTTAAATCTCGACCCTCTTAAGGGCTACACCTTC.